Listed here are 26 T cell receptor beta chains from one sample, sequenced in a study of human CD8 memory T cell subsets (dated by TCRdb to about 2020). The run used a NextSeq 550. A Human TCR Profiling Kit was used to prepare UMI-labeled 5' RACE TCRbeta libraries. Following TCRdb reprocessing, every CDR3 protein sequence forms one entry, and DNA is not provided. The sample table includes about 6,200 distinct CDR3 sequences. The ten biggest clones cover around 40% of the sample. Sequencing input: CD8+ effector memory T cells (TEM) sorted from PBMCs. The sample's cell subset or site label, in plain terms: effector memory CD8 T cells, CCR7- CD45RO+ CD95+. The origin of the receptors is a human donor in good health.

J is TRBJ2-3 and V is TRBV19; the D call from TCRdb, TRBD1, cannot be confirmed without DNA. The CDR3 extends over 16 amino acids. The germline CDR1 and CDR2 sequences are LNHDA and SQIVND (reference sequence). CDR3 sequence reads: CASTQEWTGIGDTQYF. Complete variable domain (other parts from reference TRBV19 and TRBJ2-3): DGGITQSPKYLFRKEGQNVTLSCEQNLNHDAMYWYRQDPGQGLRLIYYSQIVNDFQKGDIAEGYSVSREKKESFPLTVTSAQKNPTAFYLCASTQEWTGIGDTQYFGPGTRLTVL.

The chain couples TRBV10-3 to TRBJ2-1; the D call from TCRdb, TRBD1, cannot be confirmed without DNA. CDR3 length equals 16 residues. The germline gives CDR1 ENHRY, CDR2 SYGVKD. The CDR3 region is CAIIRSTGKGPNEQFF.

The rearrangement uses TRBV28 and TRBJ1-3; as DNA is missing, the TRBD1 call by TCRdb cannot be tested. Looked up from germline, CDR1 is MDHEN and CDR2 is SYDVKM. This CDR3 has 16 residues. This CDR3 is CASSYGGRASGNTIYF.

This chain uses TRBV28 with TRBJ2-7; the TCRdb call, TRBD1, lacks DNA for checking. This CDR3 has 14 residues. The germline gives CDR1 MDHEN, CDR2 SYDVKM. The CDR3 sequence: CASRTGQGSHEQYF.

This chain uses TRBV2 with TRBJ2-3; lacking DNA, the TRBD2 call made by TCRdb goes unchecked. Germline V CDR1 and CDR2: SNHLY, FYNNEI. The CDR3 loop spans 15 amino acids. The CDR3 spells CASSGTSGVTDTQYF.

This sequence joins TRBV24-1 and TRBJ2-2; TCRdb's D gene call, TRBD1, goes unchecked for lack of DNA. There are 16 residues in the CDR3. Germline CDR1 KGHDR, CDR2 SFDVKD. The CDR3 protein is CATSDKTGYLAGELFF.

The CDR3 spells CSGLLTEYNEQFF. This chain uses TRBV29-1 with TRBJ2-1. This CDR3 has 13 residues. The germline V gene has CDR1 SQVTM and CDR2 ANQGSEA.

The chain has TRBV5-1 and TRBJ2-7; without DNA, the TCRdb call of TRBD2 cannot be checked. Germline V gene lookup returns CDR1 SGHRS and CDR2 YFSETQ. The CDR3 runs to 18 residues. CDR3 amino acids: CASSLQLRLAGEGNEQYF.

This clonotype is called medium-sized based on its frequency. V gene TRBV6-2 or TRBV6-3 combines with J gene TRBJ2-2; the D call from TCRdb, TRBD2, cannot be confirmed without DNA. The CDR3 covers 15 residues. Germline-derived CDR1 and CDR2 are MNHEY and SVGEGT. The CDR3 region is CASKPGLAGDRELFF.

Frequency places this clonotype as medium-sized. The J gene is TRBJ1-1, the V gene TRBV18; no DNA is available, so the TRBD1 call from TCRdb remains unchecked. The CDR3 sequence is 15 residues long. CDR1 and CDR2 (germline): KGHSH, LQKENI. The CDR3 sequence: CASSPDDRGGTEAFF.

V gene TRBV3-1 combines with J gene TRBJ2-3. In germline, CDR1 is LGHDT, CDR2 YNNKEL (reference sequence). This CDR3 is 15 amino acids long. The CDR3 is CASSQEVLGTDTQYF.

This clonotype is labeled medium-sized based on frequency. V gene TRBV10-3 combines with J gene TRBJ2-7; there is no DNA to check the TCRdb D call of TRBD1. Germline V gene sequence: CDR1 ENHRY, CDR2 SYGVKD. The CDR3 runs to 13 residues. The CDR3 reads CAIRTGSSYEQYF.

V usage is TRBV9 and J usage is TRBJ1-1. The CDR3 has 13 residues. Germline assignment: CDR1 SGDLS and CDR2 YYNGEE. This CDR3 reads CASSVDMPTEAFF.

This clonotype shows up as medium-sized by frequency. The chain links TRBV12-3 or TRBV12-4 to TRBJ2-2; TCRdb's assignment of TRBD2 cannot be checked, as there is no DNA. This CDR3 has 16 amino acids. CDR3 loop: CASSLGDSPNTGELFF.

The V gene is TRBV7-6, the J gene TRBJ1-4. The CDR3 is made up of 18 amino acids. Per the germline V gene, CDR1 is SGHVS and CDR2 is FNYEAQ. CDR3 residues: CASSLEVGQHLTNEKLFF.

V usage is TRBV11-1 and J usage is TRBJ2-2; the D gene TCRdb calls, TRBD2, cannot be checked with no DNA. There are 15 residues in the CDR3. From germline, CDR1 is SGHAT and CDR2 FQDESV (reference sequence). The CDR3 reads CASSLGSGNTGELFF.

The V call is TRBV29-1, the J call TRBJ2-5; without DNA, the TCRdb call of TRBD2 cannot be checked. CDR1 SQVTM and CDR2 ANQGSEA come from the germline V gene. The CDR3 has 12 residues. The CDR3 here is CSVGARGETQYF.

This chain uses TRBV15 with TRBJ2-7; TCRdb names TRBD1, which stays unverified in the absence of DNA. Germline V lookup: CDR1 LNHNV, CDR2 YYDKDF (reference sequence). The CDR3 covers 17 residues. The CDR3 is CATSRSGRHQSSYEQYF.

By frequency, this clonotype is large. The genes are TRBV4-3 and TRBJ2-6. This CDR3 spans 16 amino acids. Germline V gene lookup returns CDR1 LGHNA and CDR2 YSLEER. The chain's CDR3 is CASSQKSGSGANVLTF.

The CDR3 here is CASSQIQGRVTEAFF. The chain joins TRBV27 to TRBJ1-1; TCRdb's D gene call, TRBD1, goes unchecked for lack of DNA. The CDR3 has 15 residues. CDR1 and CDR2 from the germline V gene are MNHEY and SMNVEV (reference sequence).

The chain uses TRBV7-9 and TRBJ2-1; TCRdb reports TRBD1, a call that lacks DNA to check it against. This CDR3 is built from 14 residues. Germline V gene data show CDR1 as SEHNR and CDR2 as FQNEAQ (reference sequence). CDR3 in amino acids: CASSLAKYPLEQFF.

The rearrangement uses TRBV29-1 and TRBJ2-5; TCRdb selects TRBD2, and the lack of DNA leaves this call unchecked. The CDR3 runs 12 residues. Germline CDR1 is SQVTM and CDR2 is ANQGSEA. CDR3 loop: CSATGLRETQYF.

The CDR3: CASSLAGLADTQYF. J is TRBJ2-3 and V is TRBV7-2; checking the TCRdb D call of TRBD2 is not possible without DNA. The CDR3 contains 14 residues. In germline, CDR1 is SGHTA, CDR2 FQGNSA.

This clonotype ranks as medium-sized (0.01 to 0.1%) in terms of frequency. CDR3 sequence: CASKTSGRANEQFF. The chain carries TRBV19 and TRBJ2-1; TCRdb's D call of TRBD2 is untestable without DNA. CDR1 and CDR2 from the germline V gene are LNHDA and SQIVND (reference sequence). There are 14 residues in the CDR3. The full variable domain, rest sourced from reference TRBV19 and TRBJ2-1, is DGGITQSPKYLFRKEGQNVTLSCEQNLNHDAMYWYRQDPGQGLRLIYYSQIVNDFQKGDIAEGYSVSREKKESFPLTVTSAQKNPTAFYLCASKTSGRANEQFFGPGTRLTVL.

The chain has TRBV4-1 and TRBJ1-1; without DNA, the TCRdb call of TRBD1 cannot be checked. CDR1 and CDR2 from the germline V gene are MGHRA and YSYEKL. The CDR3 totals 17 residues. CDR3 loop: CASSQDGAGVQNTEAFF.

This sequence joins TRBV29-1 and TRBJ2-2; TCRdb's assignment of TRBD1 cannot be checked, as there is no DNA. The CDR3 is 15 residues long. Germline CDR1 SQVTM, CDR2 ANQGSEA. The CDR3 is CSVEATGGGTGELFF.